One and the same sample provided the 4 T cell receptor beta chains below, sequenced in a study of blood T cell repertoires in COVID-19. Here immunoSEQ multiplex PCR was the method, and the copy in TCRdb shows in-frame clones only, minus some. The data contain some 120,000 clones, 75% to 90% of them singletons. The specimen sequenced was peripheral blood. The receptors here all came from a man aged 30 to 39 with acute or convalescent COVID-19.

This clone was counted a few times. The junction shows a germline mismatch at one end, possibly a read error. This chain joins TRBV29-1 and TRBJ2-1; 11 positions agree with TRBD2. CDR1 and CDR2 from the germline V gene are SQVTM and ANQGSEA. The CDR3 runs 14 residues. CDR3 in DNA: TGCAGCATTGAGGGACTAGCGGCCCAATATGAGCAGTTCTTC. It codes for CSIEGLAAQYEQFF.

The chain employs TRBV7-9 and TRBJ2-3; TRBD2 agrees at 14 bases. The CDR3 extends over 19 amino acids. The V segment lost 3 bases and the J segment 6 bases; nucleotides outside the gene matches: 14. Germline V lookup: CDR1 SEHNR, CDR2 FQNEAQ (reference sequence). The CDR3 nucleotides are TGTGCCAGCAGCTTCGGGACTAGCGGGAGCCCTTGGACAGAGGATACGCAGTATTTT. Amino acid sequence: CASSFGTSGSPWTEDTQYF.

This clone ranks as large. The genes are TRBV6-6 and TRBJ2-1, with a weak D call TRBD2 (7 bases). This CDR3 is built from 15 residues. The V end lost 3 bases, the J end lost 6 bases, and 15 bases lay between the germline ends. Germline CDR1 is MNHNY and CDR2 is SVGAGI (reference sequence). The CDR3 bases are TGTGCCAGCAGTTATAGGGGGGAGGGGGGCAATGAGCAGTTCTTC. Protein: CASSYRGEGGNEQFF.

The chain has TRBV29-1 and TRBJ1-1; 10 nucleotides agree with TRBD1. V was clipped by 6 bases and J by 3 bases; unmatched bases: 7. This CDR3 has 14 residues. Germline lookup yields CDR1 SQVTM and CDR2 ANQGSEA. The CDR3 nucleotides are TGCAGCGTGGCGGACAGGGGGAGTGACACTGAAGCTTTCTTT. Amino acid sequence: CSVADRGSDTEAFF.